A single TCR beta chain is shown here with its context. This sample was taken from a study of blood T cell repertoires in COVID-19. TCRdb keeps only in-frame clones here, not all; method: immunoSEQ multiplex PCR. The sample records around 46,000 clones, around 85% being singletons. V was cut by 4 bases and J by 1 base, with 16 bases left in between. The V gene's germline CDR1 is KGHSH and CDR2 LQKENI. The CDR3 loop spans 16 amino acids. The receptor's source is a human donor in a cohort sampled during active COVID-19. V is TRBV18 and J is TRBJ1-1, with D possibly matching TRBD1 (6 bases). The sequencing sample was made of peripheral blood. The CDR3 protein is CASSRGLWTENTEAFF. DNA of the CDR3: TGTGCCAGCTCACGAGGCCTTTGGACAGAGAACACTGAAGCTTTCTTT.